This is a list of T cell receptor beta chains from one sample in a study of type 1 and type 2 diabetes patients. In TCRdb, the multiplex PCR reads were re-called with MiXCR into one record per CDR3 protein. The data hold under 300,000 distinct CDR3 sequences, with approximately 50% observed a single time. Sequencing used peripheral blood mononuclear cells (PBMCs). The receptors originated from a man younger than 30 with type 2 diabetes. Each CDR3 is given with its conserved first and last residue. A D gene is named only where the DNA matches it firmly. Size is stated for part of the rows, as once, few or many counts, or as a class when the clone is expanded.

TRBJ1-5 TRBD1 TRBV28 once CASSRTGALDQPQHF TGTGCCAGCAGCCGTACAGGGGCCCTGGATCAGCCCCAGCATTTT
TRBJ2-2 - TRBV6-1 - CASSLDYTGELFF TGTGCCAGCAGCCTTGACTACACCGGGGAGCTGTTTTTT
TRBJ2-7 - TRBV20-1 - CSARGGVDGGPYEQYF TGCAGTGCTAGAGGGGGTGTCGACGGAGGACCCTACGAGCAGTACTTC
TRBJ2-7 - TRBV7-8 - CASSLEPLLDNSYKQYF TGTGCCAGCAGCTTAGAGCCCCTCCTGGACAACTCCTACAAGCAGTACTTC
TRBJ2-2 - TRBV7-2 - CASSRTSANTGELFF TGTGCCAGCAGCAGGACAAGCGCGAACACCGGGGAGCTGTTTTTT
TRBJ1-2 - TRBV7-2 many CASSGSAAGRDGYTF TGTGCCAGCAGCGGATCCGCCGCAGGGAGGGATGGCTACACCTTC
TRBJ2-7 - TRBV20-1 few CSAMSGTPPYEQYF TGCAGTGCGATGTCTGGGACACCTCCTTACGAGCAGTACTTC
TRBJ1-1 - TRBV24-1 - CATSEPNRAEAFF TGTGCCACCAGTGAACCGAACAGGGCTGAAGCTTTCTTT
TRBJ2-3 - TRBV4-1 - CASSRRAMSTDTQYF TGCGCCAGCAGCCGCAGGGCGATGAGCACAGATACGCAGTATTTT
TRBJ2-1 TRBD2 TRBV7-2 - CASSAGTSGRYEQFF TGTGCCAGCAGCGCTGGGACTAGCGGGAGGTATGAGCAGTTCTTC
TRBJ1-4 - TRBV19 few CASSKDFATNEKLFF TGTGCCAGTAGTAAAGACTTTGCAACTAATGAAAAACTGTTTTTT
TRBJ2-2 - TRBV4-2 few CASRFPNTGELFF TGTGCCAGCAGATTCCCTAACACCGGGGAGCTGTTTTTT
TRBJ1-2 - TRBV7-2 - CASSLAQGLNGYTF TGTGCCAGCAGCTTAGCTCAGGGATTGAATGGCTACACCTTC
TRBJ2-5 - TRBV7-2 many CASSLDGGGKETQYF TGTGCCAGCAGCTTGGACGGCGGGGGCAAAGAGACCCAGTACTTC
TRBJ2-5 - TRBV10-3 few CAISDGWAGGETQYF TGTGCCATCAGTGACGGTTGGGCCGGGGGAGAGACCCAGTACTTC
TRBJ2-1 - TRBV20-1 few CSARPLSSYNEQFF TGCAGTGCCCGACCCCTAAGCTCCTACAATGAGCAGTTCTTC
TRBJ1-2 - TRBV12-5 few CASGLEGNYGYTF TGTGCTAGTGGTTTGGAGGGAAACTATGGCTACACCTTC
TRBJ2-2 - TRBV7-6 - CASSSNPTDRNTGELFF TGTGCCAGCAGCTCAAATCCCACGGACAGAAACACCGGGGAGCTGTTTTTT
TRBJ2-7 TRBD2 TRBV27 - CASSSGLASYEQYF TGTGCCAGCAGTTCGGGACTAGCATCCTACGAGCAGTACTTC
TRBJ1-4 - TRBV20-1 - CSVIRGSFFATNEKLFF TGCAGTGTCATAAGGGGGTCCTTTTTTGCAACTAATGAAAAACTGTTTTTT
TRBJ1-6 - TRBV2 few CASRGLSNSPLHF TGTGCCAGCCGGGGACTCAGTAATTCACCCCTCCACTTT
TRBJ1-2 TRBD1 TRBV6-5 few CASSYRDRGGYTF TGTGCCAGCAGTTATCGGGACAGGGGTGGCTACACCTTC
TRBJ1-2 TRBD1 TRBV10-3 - CAISESNARGLGYTF TGTGCCATCAGTGAGTCGAATGCCAGGGGGCTTGGCTACACCTTC
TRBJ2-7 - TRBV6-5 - CASTTEGEQYF TGTGCCAGCACCACGGAGGGCGAGCAGTACTTC
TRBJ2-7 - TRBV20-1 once CSASTATGIHYEQYF TGCAGTGCTAGCACGGCGACAGGAATCCATTACGAGCAGTACTTC
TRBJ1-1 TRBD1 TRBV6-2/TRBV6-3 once CASRGDRGGFSAFF TGTGCCAGCAGGGGCGACAGGGGTGGATTTTCAGCTTTCTTT
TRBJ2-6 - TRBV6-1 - CASQGVLGANVLTF TGTGCCAGCCAGGGAGTGCTGGGGGCCAACGTCCTGACTTTC
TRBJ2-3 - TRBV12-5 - CASSKSGTSTDTQYF TGTGCCAGCAGCAAATCCGGGACTAGCACAGATACGCAGTATTTT
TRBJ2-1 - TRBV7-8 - CASSLAGPYNEQFF TGTGCCAGCAGCTTAGCGGGGCCATACAATGAGCAGTTCTTC
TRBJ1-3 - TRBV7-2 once CASNPAGSGNTIYF TGTGCCAGCAATCCCGCGGGCTCTGGAAACACCATATATTTT
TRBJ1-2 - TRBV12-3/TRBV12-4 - CASSLYGRDHYGYTF TGTGCCAGCAGTTTATACGGCAGGGACCACTATGGCTACACCTTC
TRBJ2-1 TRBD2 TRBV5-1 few CASSLVAGAGEQFF TGCGCCAGCAGCTTGGTAGCGGGAGCGGGTGAGCAGTTCTTC
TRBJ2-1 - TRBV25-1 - CVSTSTRVLNNEQFF TGTGTTAGCACCTCTACTAGGGTTCTTAACAATGAGCAGTTCTTC
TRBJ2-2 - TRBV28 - CASSLVGSGELFF TGTGCCAGCAGTTTGGTGGGATCCGGGGAGCTGTTTTTT
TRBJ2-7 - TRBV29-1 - CSVRGLTYEQYF TGCAGCGTTCGGGGCCTCACCTACGAGCAGTACTTC
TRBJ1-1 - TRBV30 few CAWRQQLLNTEAFF TGTGCCTGGAGACAACAGTTATTGAACACTGAAGCTTTCTTT
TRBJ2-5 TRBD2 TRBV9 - CASTSGSGGLGETQYF TGTGCCAGCACCTCCGGCAGCGGGGGACTTGGAGAGACCCAGTACTTC
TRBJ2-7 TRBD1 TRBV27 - CASSLGTGHYEQYF TGTGCCAGCAGTTTAGGGACAGGTCACTACGAGCAGTACTTC
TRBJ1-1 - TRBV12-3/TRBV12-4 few CASSKRTASNTEAFF TGTGCCAGCAGCAAACGGACAGCTTCGAACACTGAAGCTTTCTTT
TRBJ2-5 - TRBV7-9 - CASSPLTGPTQETQYF TGTGCCAGCAGCCCTTTAACAGGGCCCACCCAAGAGACCCAGTACTTC
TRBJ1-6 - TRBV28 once CASRARSSSYNSPLHF TGTGCCAGCAGAGCCCGGTCCAGCTCCTATAATTCACCCCTCCACTTT